What follows are 3 T cell receptor beta chains derived from one specimen sequenced in a study of cytomegalovirus exposure and HLA in healthy donors. The PCR employed 60 Vbeta primers together with 13 Jbeta primers. The data were produced by immunoSEQ multiplex PCR, yet TCRdb's version contains in-frame clones alone and is incomplete. The sample has over 150,000 clones, 79% seen once. The sequenced sample was PBMCs. The receptors here all came from a man aged 40-50 years in good health and CMV-seronegative.

The rearrangement links TRBV9 to TRBJ2-7; 10 nucleotides line up with TRBD1. V lost 2 bases, J lost 3 bases, and 2 bases stayed unmatched. Germline V gives CDR1 SGDLS, CDR2 YYNGEE. There are 14 residues in the CDR3. CDR3 sequence reads: CASSVGQGYYEQYF. CDR3 nucleotides: TGTGCCAGCAGCGTGGGACAGGGGTACTACGAGCAGTACTTC.

The V call is TRBV28, the J call TRBJ2-5, with 10 bases lining up with TRBD2. Germline assignment: CDR1 MDHEN and CDR2 SYDVKM. Unmatched junction bases numbered 14, after V lost 5 bases and J lost 5 bases. The CDR3 has 17 residues. In nucleotides, the CDR3 is TGTGCCAGCAGTCTACCGGGACTAGCGACGGAGGGGGAGACCCAGTACTTC. This sequence encodes CASSLPGLATEGETQYF.

V is TRBV27 and J is TRBJ1-6; a weak D match, TRBD1 (5 bases). Trimming took off 3 bases at V and 8 bases at J, with 11 bases between the two ends. Per germline, CDR1 MNHEY and CDR2 SMNVEV (reference sequence). The CDR3 spans 14 residues. The CDR3 region has the DNA TGTGCCAGCAGTTTCGAGACAGCTTATTCACCCCTCCACTTT. Translation gives CASSFETAYSPLHF.